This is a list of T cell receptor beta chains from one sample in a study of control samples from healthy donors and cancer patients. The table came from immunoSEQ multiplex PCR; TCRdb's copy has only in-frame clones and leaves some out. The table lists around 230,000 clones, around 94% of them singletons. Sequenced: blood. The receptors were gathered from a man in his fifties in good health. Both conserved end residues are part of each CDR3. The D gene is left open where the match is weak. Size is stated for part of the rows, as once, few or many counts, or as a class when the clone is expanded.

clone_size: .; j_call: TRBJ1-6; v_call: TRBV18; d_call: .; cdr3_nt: TGTGCCAGCTCCCGGGTGGGGGAGAATTCACCCCTCCACTTT; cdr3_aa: CASSRVGENSPLHF
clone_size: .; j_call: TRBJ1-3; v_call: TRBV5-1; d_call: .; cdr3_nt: TGCGCCAGCAGCACCACAGGGTCTGGAAACACCATATATTTT; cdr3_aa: CASSTTGSGNTIYF
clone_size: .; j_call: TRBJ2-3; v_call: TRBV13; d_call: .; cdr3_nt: TGTGCCAGCAGAAAAACAGGGTACACAGATACGCAGTATTTT; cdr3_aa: CASRKTGYTDTQYF
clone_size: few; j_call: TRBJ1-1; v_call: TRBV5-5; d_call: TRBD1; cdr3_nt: TGTGCCAGCAGCTTACAGGGGGCCCTTCCGAACACTGAAGCTTTCTTT; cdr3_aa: CASSLQGALPNTEAFF
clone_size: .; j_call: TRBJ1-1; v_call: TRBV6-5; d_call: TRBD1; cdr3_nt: TGTGCCAGCAGTCGGACAGGGTACATGAACACTGAAGCTTTCTTT; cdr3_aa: CASSRTGYMNTEAFF
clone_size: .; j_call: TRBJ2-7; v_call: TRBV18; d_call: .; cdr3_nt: TGTGCCAGCTCACCTAGGGGGGGCCTGTCGCACGAGCAGTACTTC; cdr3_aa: CASSPRGGLSHEQYF
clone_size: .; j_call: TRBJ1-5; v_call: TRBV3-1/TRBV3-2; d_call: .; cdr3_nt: TGTGCCAGCAGCCAAGGGGAACCGGGCAGGGTCGGGCAGCCCCAGCATTTT; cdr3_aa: CASSQGEPGRVGQPQHF
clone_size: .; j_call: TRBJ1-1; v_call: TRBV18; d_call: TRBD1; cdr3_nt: TGTGCCAGCTCCCGAGGACAGGGGTTGGCGGGCACTGAAGCTTTCTTT; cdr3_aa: CASSRGQGLAGTEAFF
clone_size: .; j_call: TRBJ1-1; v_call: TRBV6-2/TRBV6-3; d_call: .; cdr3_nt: TGTGCCAGCAGTTACTACGGGAACACTGAAGCTTTCTTT; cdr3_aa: CASSYYGNTEAFF
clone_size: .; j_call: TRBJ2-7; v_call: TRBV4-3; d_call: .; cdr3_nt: TGCGCCAGCAGCCAAGACCGGGGCAGGTCCTACGAGCAGTACTTC; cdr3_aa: CASSQDRGRSYEQYF
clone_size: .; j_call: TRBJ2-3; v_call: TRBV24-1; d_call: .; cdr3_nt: TGTGCCACCAGTGATTTTGGGTATGAGGCAGATACGCAGTATTTT; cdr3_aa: CATSDFGYEADTQYF
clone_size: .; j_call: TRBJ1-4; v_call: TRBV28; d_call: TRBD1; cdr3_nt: TGTGCCAGCAGTTTATCGACAGGGGTGAATGAAAAACTGTTTTTT; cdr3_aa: CASSLSTGVNEKLFF
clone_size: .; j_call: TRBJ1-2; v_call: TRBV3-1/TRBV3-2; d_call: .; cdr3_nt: TGTGCCAGCAGCCAAGTAGGCTCAAAAGGGGGCTACACCTTC; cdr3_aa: CASSQVGSKGGYTF
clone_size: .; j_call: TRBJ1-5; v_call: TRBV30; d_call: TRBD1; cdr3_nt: TGTGCCTGGAGTCTTGACAGGGAGCCCCAGCATTTT; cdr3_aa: CAWSLDREPQHF
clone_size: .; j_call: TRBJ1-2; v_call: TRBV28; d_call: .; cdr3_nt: TGTGCCAGCTTCGAAAGGGTAACGGATAGGAACTATGGCTACACCTTC; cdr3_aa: CASFERVTDRNYGYTF
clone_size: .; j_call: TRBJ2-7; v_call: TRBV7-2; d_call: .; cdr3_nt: TGTGCCAGCAGCTTCAGACCTAGGGGCTACGAGCAGTACTTC; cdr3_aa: CASSFRPRGYEQYF
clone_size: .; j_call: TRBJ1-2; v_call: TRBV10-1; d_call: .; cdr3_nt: TGCGCCAGCAGTGAAGGGGGAGGCTATGGCTACACCTTC; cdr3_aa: CASSEGGGYGYTF
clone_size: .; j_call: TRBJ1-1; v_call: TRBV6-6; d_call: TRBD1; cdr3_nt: TGTGCCAGCAGTTGGAGACAGGGGGCGGGTGAAGCTTTCTTT; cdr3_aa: CASSWRQGAGEAFF
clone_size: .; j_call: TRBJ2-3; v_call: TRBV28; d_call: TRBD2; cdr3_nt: TGTGCCAGCAGTGGGGGGGGATTTAGCACAGATACGCAGTATTTT; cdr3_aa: CASSGGGFSTDTQYF
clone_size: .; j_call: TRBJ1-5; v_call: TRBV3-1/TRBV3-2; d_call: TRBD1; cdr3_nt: TGTGCCAGCAGCCAAGGACAGGGGAGGCAGCCCCAGCATTTT; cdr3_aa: CASSQGQGRQPQHF
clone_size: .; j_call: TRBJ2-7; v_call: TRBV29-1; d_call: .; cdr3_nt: TGCAGCGTGGGGGTGGGCCCGAGCTCCTACGAGCAGTACTTC; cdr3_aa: CSVGVGPSSYEQYF
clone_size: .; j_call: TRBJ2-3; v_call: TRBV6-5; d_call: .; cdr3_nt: TGTGCCAGCAGTTACCCCGGTTTGGATACGCAGTATTTT; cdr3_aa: CASSYPGLDTQYF
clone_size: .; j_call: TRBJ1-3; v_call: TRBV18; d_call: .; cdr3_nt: TGTGCCAGCTCCCCCAGCTCTGGAAACACCATATATTTT; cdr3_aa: CASSPSSGNTIYF
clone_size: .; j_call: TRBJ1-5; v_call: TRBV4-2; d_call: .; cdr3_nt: TGTGCCAGCAGCCAAGTATCCGGGCCGGAAAATCAGCCCCAGCATTTT; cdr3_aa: CASSQVSGPENQPQHF
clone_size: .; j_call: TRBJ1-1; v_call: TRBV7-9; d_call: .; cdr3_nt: TGTGCCAGCAGTCCACGGGATGAAGCTTTCTTT; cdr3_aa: CASSPRDEAFF
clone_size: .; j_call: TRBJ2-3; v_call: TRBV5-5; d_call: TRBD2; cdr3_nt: TGTGCCAGCAGCATCTGGACTAGCGGGTATACAGATACGCAGTATTTT; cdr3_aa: CASSIWTSGYTDTQYF
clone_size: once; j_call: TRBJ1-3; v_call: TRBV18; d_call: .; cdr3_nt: TGTGCCAGCTCACCACAATGGGTTCCAGGAAACACCATATATTTT; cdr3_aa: CASSPQWVPGNTIYF
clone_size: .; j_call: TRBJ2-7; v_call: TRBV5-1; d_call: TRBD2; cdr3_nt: TGCGCCAGCAGCTGGACTAGCGGGGGGACCTACGAGCAGTACTTC; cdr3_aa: CASSWTSGGTYEQYF
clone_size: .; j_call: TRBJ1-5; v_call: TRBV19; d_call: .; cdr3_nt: TGTGCCAGTAGTTTGGCCTGGGGACCTAGCAATCAGCCCCAGCATTTT; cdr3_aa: CASSLAWGPSNQPQHF
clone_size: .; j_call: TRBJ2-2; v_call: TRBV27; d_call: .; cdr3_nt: TGTGCCAGCAGTTTAAGCTCCGGGGAGCTGTTTTTT; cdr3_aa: CASSLSSGELFF
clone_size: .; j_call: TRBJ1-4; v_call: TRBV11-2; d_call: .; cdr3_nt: TGTGCCAGCAGCTTATCAAGGGGTAATGAAAAACTGTTTTTT; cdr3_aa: CASSLSRGNEKLFF
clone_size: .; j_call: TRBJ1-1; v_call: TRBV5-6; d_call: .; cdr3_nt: TGTGCCAGCACCCTCGGGGTTACCGACACTGAAGCTTTCTTT; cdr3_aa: CASTLGVTDTEAFF